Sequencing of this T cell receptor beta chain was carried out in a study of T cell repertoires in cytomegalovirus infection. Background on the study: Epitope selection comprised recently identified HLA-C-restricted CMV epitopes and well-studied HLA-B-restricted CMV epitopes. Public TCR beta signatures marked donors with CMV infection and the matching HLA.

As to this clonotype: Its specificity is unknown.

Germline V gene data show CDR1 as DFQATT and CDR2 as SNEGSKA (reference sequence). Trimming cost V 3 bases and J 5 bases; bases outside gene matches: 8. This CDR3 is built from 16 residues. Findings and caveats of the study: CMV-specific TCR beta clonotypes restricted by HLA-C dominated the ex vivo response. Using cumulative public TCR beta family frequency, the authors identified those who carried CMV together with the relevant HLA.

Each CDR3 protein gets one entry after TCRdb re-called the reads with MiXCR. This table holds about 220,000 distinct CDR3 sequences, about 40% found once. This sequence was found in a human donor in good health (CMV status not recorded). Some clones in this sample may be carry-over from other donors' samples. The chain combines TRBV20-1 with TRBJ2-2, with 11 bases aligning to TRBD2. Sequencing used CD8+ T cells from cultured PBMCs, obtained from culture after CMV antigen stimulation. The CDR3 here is CSARGIRTSGTGELFF. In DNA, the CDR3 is TGCAGTGCTAGGGGAATAAGGACTAGCGGGACCGGGGAGCTGTTTTTT.